This T cell receptor beta chain was obtained from a study of CD8+CD57+ T cells in acquired aplastic anemia. The overall study: Sorted CD4+ and CD8+ cells gave a mean 3.2 ug DNA, range roughly 0.18 to 30 ug.

For sequencing, patients were chosen who had shown expansion of CD8+CD57+ cells by flow cytometry. No therapy had been given to the patients at the time of blood sampling. As concerns this clonotype: The target antigen is unknown.

Germline assignment: CDR1 SQVTM and CDR2 ANQGSEA. V dropped 4 bases and J dropped 3; count of bases not matched to a gene: 4. This CDR3 contains 13 residues. Profiling that covered TCR beta VDJ and CDR3 relied on genomic DNA as its template. TCRdb analysed the reads with MiXCR anew, one entry per CDR3 protein. The repertoire holds 200,000 or so distinct CDR3 sequences, with less than 75% as singletons. Findings of the study overall: Between the patient and control groups, CD8+ Simpson's diversity did not differ significantly. Patients and controls had in common approximately 29 CD8+ CDR3 sequences.

The chain couples TRBV29-1 to TRBJ1-1; 8 bases map to TRBD1. This receptor was identified in a human donor with aplastic anemia. What was sequenced was sorted CD4+, CD8+, or CD8+CD57+ T cells (not recorded which) from PBMCs. CDR3 bases: TGCAGCGTTGTTTCAGGGGGCTACACTGAAGCTTTCTTT. Translated: CSVVSGGYTEAFF. The whole variable domain, filled in from reference TRBV29-1 and TRBJ1-1, reads SAVISQKPSRDICQRGTSLTIQCQVDSQVTMMFWYRQQPGQSLTLIATANQGSEATYESGFVIDKFPISRPNLTFSTLTVSNMSPEDSSIYLCSVVSGGYTEAFFGQGTRLTVV.